This entry lists 30 T cell receptor beta chains sequenced from one sample in a study of blood T cell repertoires in COVID-19. Data came from immunoSEQ multiplex PCR; TCRdb stores just in-frame clones and leaves some out. Among over 150,000 clones listed, about 82% were seen once. The sample consisted of peripheral blood. The receptors shown here come from a woman over 75 with COVID-19, enrolled during active disease.

Relative to its sample, this clone is medium-sized. The rearrangement uses TRBV2 and TRBJ2-7; 9 nucleotides agree with TRBD2. The CDR3 length is 15 residues. Germline CDR1 is SNHLY and CDR2 is FYNNEI. V lost 1 base and J lost 4; bases outside the gene matches: 5. The CDR3, as DNA: TGTGCCAGCAGTGAAGGACTAGCGGCTAAATACGAGCAGTACTTC. It yields the protein CASSEGLAAKYEQYF. The full variable domain, its missing parts supplied by reference TRBV2 and TRBJ2-7, is EPEVTQTPSHQVTQMGQEVILRCVPISNHLYFYWYRQILGQKVEFLVSFYNNEISEKSEIFDDQFSVERPDGSNFTLKIRSTKLEDSAMYFCASSEGLAAKYEQYFGPGTRLTVT.

V usage is TRBV29-1 and J usage is TRBJ1-3; no reliable D call. The length of the CDR3 is 12 residues. Germline V CDR1 and CDR2: SQVTM, ANQGSEA. Trimming stripped 0 bases from V and 6 bases from J, with 6 bases between. CDR3 sequence reads: CSVEEHPNTIYF. The CDR3 DNA reads as TGCAGCGTTGAAGAACACCCAAACACCATATATTTT.

About this clone: Distinct nucleotide sequences in the sample also encode this CDR3. The chain carries TRBV9 and TRBJ2-3; 8 bases map to TRBD2. Germline V CDR1 and CDR2: SGDLS, YYNGEE. The CDR3 loop spans 14 amino acids. With 0 bases clipped from V and 6 bases from J, the junction kept 3 bases outside the gene matches. The CDR3 DNA follows: TGTGCCAGCAGCGTAGCCGGGGGGGCGGATACGCAGTATTTT. It codes for CASSVAGGADTQYF. The full variable domain, in which reference TRBV9 and TRBJ2-3 provide the parts outside the CDR3, is DSGVTQTPKHLITATGQRVTLRCSPRSGDLSVYWYQQSLDQGLQFLIQYYNGEERAKGNILERFSAQQFPDLHSELNLSSLELGDSALYFCASSVAGGADTQYFGPGTRLTVL.

The gene calls are TRBV20-1 and TRBJ1-5; TRBD1 might be the D (6 bases). V was shortened by 3 bases and J by 2 bases, with 8 bases between the two germline ends. Germline loops: CDR1 DFQATT, CDR2 SNEGSKA (reference sequence). The CDR3 runs to 13 residues. The DNA of the CDR3 is TGCAGTGCTAGTGCAGGGGGCAATCAGCCCCAGCATTTT. This translates into CSASAGGNQPQHF.

The V call is TRBV2, the J call TRBJ2-7; 7 bases match TRBD1. The germline V gene has CDR1 SNHLY and CDR2 FYNNEI. The CDR3 is made up of 12 amino acids. V trimming: 6 bases; J trimming: 5 bases; junction bases outside the gene matches: 4. This CDR3 is CASRNRGDEQYF. CDR3 nucleotide sequence: TGTGCCAGCAGGAACAGGGGCGACGAGCAGTACTTC.

The genes are TRBV6-5 and TRBJ2-1, with TRBD2 matching 10 bases. Trimming cost V 5 bases and J 5 bases; bases outside gene matches: 6. The CDR3 has 15 residues. Germline V CDR1 and CDR2: MNHEY, SVGAGI. CDR3 amino acids: CASSQSGRGDNEQFF. CDR3 DNA sequence: TGTGCCAGCAGTCAGAGCGGGAGGGGAGACAATGAGCAGTTCTTC.

The rearrangement uses TRBV18 and TRBJ1-6; possibly TRBD1 for D (5 bases). Germline assignment: CDR1 KGHSH and CDR2 LQKENI. CDR3 length: 14 amino acids. Trimming shortened V by 6 bases and J by 9 bases, and 15 bases separated the two germline ends. CDR3 amino acids: CASSEVGRGSPLHF. CDR3 in DNA: TGTGCCAGCTCCGAAGTGGGTAGGGGTTCACCCCTCCACTTT.

J is TRBJ2-7 and V is TRBV11-2; 9 bases agree with TRBD1. V trimming: 5 bases; J trimming: 0 bases; junction bases outside the gene matches: 8. The CDR3 has 16 residues. Germline assignment: CDR1 SGHAT and CDR2 FQNNGV. CDR3 DNA: TGTGCCAGCAGCCGCGGACAGGGGATTCCCTCCTACGAGCAGTACTTC. This sequence encodes CASSRGQGIPSYEQYF.

This clone was picked up one time. The V gene is TRBV7-2, the J gene TRBJ2-1; D perhaps matches TRBD1 (7 bases). The ends were cut back, 5 bases at V and 8 bases at J, with 19 bases in the middle. The V gene's germline CDR1 is SGHTA and CDR2 FQGNSA. The CDR3 has 15 residues. The CDR3 protein is CASSVSRGEGYEQFF. In nucleotides, the CDR3 is TGTGCCAGCAGCGTCAGCAGGGGGGAAGGCTATGAGCAGTTCTTC.

The genes are TRBV29-1 and TRBJ1-1, with 7 positions matching TRBD1. Trimming cost V 7 bases and J 8 bases; bases outside gene matches: 13. Per the germline V gene, CDR1 is SQVTM and CDR2 is ANQGSEA. There are 13 residues in the CDR3. CDR3 in amino acids: CSGKRDSLLEAFF. CDR3 in DNA: TGCAGCGGGAAACGGGACAGCCTTTTGGAAGCTTTCTTT.

The chain combines TRBV9 with TRBJ1-3; 7 bases match TRBD1. The J segment lost 4 bases and the V segment lost 3 bases, leaving 7 bases of the junction unmatched. This CDR3 has 15 residues. The germline V gene encodes CDR1 SGDLS and CDR2 YYNGEE. The CDR3 coding sequence is TGTGCCAGCAGCGACGGGACAGTTTTGGGAAACACCATATATTTT. Translating gives CASSDGTVLGNTIYF.

V and J are TRBV4-2 and TRBJ2-3, with 10 nucleotides matching TRBD2. CDR1 is LGHNA, CDR2 YNFKEQ, per germline. CDR3 length: 16 residues. V lost 3 bases to trimming and J lost 3 bases; unmatched junction nucleotides: 6. The chain's CDR3 is CASSHEAGGRTDTQYF. The CDR3 nucleotides read TGTGCCAGCAGCCACGAAGCGGGAGGGCGAACAGATACGCAGTATTTT.

The CDR3 loop is CASSSRWTGIDYGYTF. The CDR3 DNA sequence: TGCGCCAGCAGCTCGAGATGGACAGGGATAGACTATGGCTACACCTTC. This chain links TRBV5-1 with TRBJ1-2, with 8 bases that match TRBD1. The CDR3 is 16 residues long. Looked up from germline, CDR1 is SGHRS and CDR2 is YFSETQ. The junction had 10 bases not matched to a gene; V was cut back by 3 bases and J by 3 bases.

This chain joins TRBV11-2 and TRBJ2-7; TRBD1 matches 10 bases. V lost 8 bases, J lost 1 base, and 5 bases stayed unmatched. Germline CDR1 is SGHAT and CDR2 is FQNNGV. The CDR3 loop spans 14 amino acids. The DNA of the CDR3 is TGTGCCAGCGCCCGGGACAGGGGTTCCTACGAGCAGTACTTC. This gives the protein CASARDRGSYEQYF.

This clone was recorded only once. The gene calls are TRBV2 and TRBJ1-5; the D gene is possibly TRBD1 (5 bases). CDR1 SNHLY and CDR2 FYNNEI come from the germline V gene. The CDR3 runs 16 residues. Trimming cost V 6 bases and J 6 bases, with 21 bases left between them. The CDR3 nucleotides are TGTGCCAGCAGCCCTGCGGGACCGCAATTGGGTCAGCCCCAGCATTTT. Amino acids: CASSPAGPQLGQPQHF.

V gene TRBV2 combines with J gene TRBJ2-1; 9 nucleotides agree with TRBD1. After removal of 11 bases from V and 5 bases from J, the junction contained 7 bases not matched to a gene. The CDR3 has 13 amino acids. Germline assignment: CDR1 SNHLY and CDR2 FYNNEI. The CDR3 DNA sequence: TGTGCCGGAGGGACAGGGACTGACAATGAGCAGTTCTTC. Encoded protein: CAGGTGTDNEQFF.

This chain uses TRBV6-1 with TRBJ1-6; the D is unclear. From germline, CDR1 is MNHNS and CDR2 SASEGT. CDR3 length: 15 amino acids. V was clipped by 0 bases and J by 9 bases, with 12 bases between them. CDR3 DNA sequence: TGTGCCAGCAGTGAAGCCCGGGTTGTCTCTTCACCCCTCCACTTT. It yields the protein CASSEARVVSSPLHF.

J is TRBJ1-4 and V is TRBV9, with D perhaps matching TRBD1 (6 bases). There are 13 residues in the CDR3. From germline, CDR1 is SGDLS and CDR2 YYNGEE. V lost 3 bases and J 5 bases, leaving 8 bases between the germline ends. The CDR3 here is CASSGTANEKLFF. The CDR3 DNA follows: TGTGCCAGCAGCGGGACAGCCAATGAAAAACTGTTTTTT.

The chain employs TRBV19 and TRBJ2-7, with 8 positions matching TRBD1. Trimming removed 6 bases from V and 6 bases from J; junction bases left unmatched: 10. The CDR3 has 14 residues. Germline CDR1 LNHDA, CDR2 SQIVND (reference sequence). The CDR3 nucleotides read TGTGCCAGTAGGAGTATGGGACAGGCGGTCGAGCAGTACTTC. This translates into CASRSMGQAVEQYF. Full variable domain (outside the CDR3, taken from reference TRBV19 and TRBJ2-7): DGGITQSPKYLFRKEGQNVTLSCEQNLNHDAMYWYRQDPGQGLRLIYYSQIVNDFQKGDIAEGYSVSREKKESFPLTVTSAQKNPTAFYLCASRSMGQAVEQYFGPGTRLTVT.

This clone was seen only once. This chain uses TRBV6-5 with TRBJ1-6; a possible D gene is TRBD1 (6 bases). Germline V gene lookup returns CDR1 MNHEY and CDR2 SVGAGI. The CDR3 runs to 13 residues. Between the trimmed V and J ends, which lost 7 bases and 10 bases, there was a span of 14 bases. The CDR3, as DNA: TGTGCCAGCAACTCAGGGGCGAGGTCACCCCTCCACTTT. Translated: CASNSGARSPLHF.

The rearrangement joins TRBV2 to TRBJ2-2, with D possibly TRBD2 on 6 matching bases. The CDR3 loop spans 14 amino acids. Deletions cut 7 bases from V and 6 bases from J, with 15 bases between. CDR1 SNHLY and CDR2 FYNNEI come from the germline V gene. The DNA of the CDR3 is TGTGCCAGCATGGGGAGGACAAGGGCCGGGGAGCTGTTTTTT. This sequence encodes CASMGRTRAGELFF.

The rearrangement joins TRBV14 to TRBJ2-3; TRBD2 matches 10 bases. In germline, CDR1 is SGHDN, CDR2 FVKESK. The CDR3 totals 16 residues. V lost 4 bases, J lost 5 bases, and 9 bases stayed unmatched. The CDR3 DNA sequence: TGTGCCAGCAGCCCTACCGGGACTAGCGTTGTAGATACGCAGTATTTT. As protein: CASSPTGTSVVDTQYF.

V and J are TRBV11-3 and TRBJ2-1, with D perhaps matching TRBD2 (5 bases). Germline CDR1 and CDR2: SGHNT and YENEEA. The CDR3 sequence is 15 residues long. Trimming left V 5 bases short and J 5 bases short, with 16 bases between. The CDR3 is CASSQGGGLNNEQFF. The CDR3 DNA is TGTGCCAGCAGCCAAGGAGGCGGCCTGAACAATGAGCAGTTCTTC.

The gene calls are TRBV7-9 and TRBJ1-1, with D perhaps matching TRBD1 (6 bases). The V gene lost 7 bases and the J gene lost 1 base, with 16 bases spanning the gap. The CDR3 length is 15 residues. CDR1 is SEHNR, CDR2 FQNEAQ, per germline (reference sequence). The DNA of the CDR3 is TGTGCCAGCACCTCCTCGGAAGGGGGGAACACTGAAGCTTTCTTT. Translation gives CASTSSEGGNTEAFF.

This clone was recorded a few times. The chain carries TRBV5-1 and TRBJ1-1; 7 bases line up with TRBD1. The V and J ends lost 4 bases and 2 bases, in that order; junction bases with no gene match: 8. The CDR3 spans 15 residues. In germline, CDR1 is SGHRS, CDR2 YFSETQ. The CDR3 DNA is TGCGCCAGCAGCCATCCCGGGACAGTCAACACTGAAGCTTTCTTT. Residues: CASSHPGTVNTEAFF.

The chain is built from TRBV19 and TRBJ1-1, with TRBD1 as a possible D gene (5 bases). The V gene lost 5 bases and the J gene lost 0 bases, with 10 bases spanning the gap. The CDR3 is made up of 14 amino acids. From germline, CDR1 is LNHDA and CDR2 SQIVND (reference sequence). CDR3 residues: CASSYRHMNTEAFF. In DNA, the CDR3 is TGTGCCAGTAGTTACAGGCACATGAACACTGAAGCTTTCTTT.

This chain uses TRBV18 with TRBJ2-1; 8 nucleotides align to TRBD1. The germline V gene has CDR1 KGHSH and CDR2 LQKENI. The CDR3 consists of 16 residues. J gave up 7 bases and V 3 bases, and 11 bases lay outside the gene matches. The CDR3 nucleotides are TGTGCCAGCTCACCCACTTCGACAGGGGCCCAAAATGAGCAGTTCTTC. Protein product: CASSPTSTGAQNEQFF.

The gene calls are TRBV5-1 and TRBJ2-5; D might be TRBD2 (6 bases). The germline gives CDR1 SGHRS, CDR2 YFSETQ. The V and J ends lost 7 bases and 5 bases respectively, with 15 bases between them. This CDR3 has 13 residues. The CDR3 loop reads CASSGGPGETQYF. The CDR3 nucleotides read TGCGCCAGCTCCGGAGGGCCAGGGGAGACCCAGTACTTC.

The chain links TRBV19 to TRBJ1-5; 8 bases are a match to TRBD1. This CDR3 has 13 amino acids. Germline V gives CDR1 LNHDA, CDR2 SQIVND (reference sequence). The trim removed 5 bases at V and 15 bases at J, leaving 12 bases unmatched. The CDR3 is CASSLTGQGPWHF. CDR3 sequence (DNA): TGTGCCAGTAGTCTAACCGGACAGGGTCCGTGGCATTTT. The whole variable domain, remainder taken from reference TRBV19 and TRBJ1-5, is DGGITQSPKYLFRKEGQNVTLSCEQNLNHDAMYWYRQDPGQGLRLIYYSQIVNDFQKGDIAEGYSVSREKKESFPLTVTSAQKNPTAFYLCASSLTGQGPWHFGDGTRLSIL.

In regard to this clone: This sample also contains other DNA sequences that code for the same CDR3. V gene TRBV5-1 combines with J gene TRBJ1-4; D is unclear. CDR3 length equals 12 residues. Germline CDR1 SGHRS, CDR2 YFSETQ. V was clipped by 5 bases and J by 8 bases, with 10 bases between them. The CDR3 coding sequence is TGCGCCAGCAGTTCGGGAGGGGAAAAACTGTTTTTT. It yields the protein CASSSGGEKLFF.